These 32 T cell receptor beta chains share one sample of origin, sequenced in a study of cytomegalovirus exposure and HLA in healthy donors. Sequencing used immunoSEQ multiplex PCR; TCRdb keeps in-frame clones, though not all of them. The sample yields 85,000 to 120,000 clones, around 89% seen once. The sample was PBMCs. Source of these receptors: a woman in her late teens or twenties in good health and CMV-seropositive.

In DNA form, the CDR3 reads TGCGCCAGCAGCCGGGGACTAGCGGGGGAGGAGACCCAGTACTTC. Protein: CASSRGLAGEETQYF. The chain carries TRBV4-1 and TRBJ2-5, with 14 bases matching TRBD2. The junction had 3 bases not matched to a gene; V was cut back by 4 bases and J by 5 bases. This CDR3 is 15 amino acids long. Germline V gene data show CDR1 as MGHRA and CDR2 as YSYEKL.

This chain connects TRBV2 to TRBJ1-5; 10 bases fit TRBD1. J gave up 3 bases and V 4 bases, and 9 bases lay outside the gene matches. The CDR3 length is 17 residues. Germline CDR1 and CDR2: SNHLY and FYNNEI. The CDR3 DNA sequence: TGTGCCAGCAGTGGACGGACAGGGGGTCGGACCAATCAGCCCCAGCATTTT. As protein: CASSGRTGGRTNQPQHF.

J is TRBJ2-7 and V is TRBV6-1; 8 nucleotides match TRBD2. Germline loops: CDR1 MNHNS, CDR2 SASEGT. The CDR3 has 15 residues. Trimming cost V 5 bases and J 2 bases; bases outside gene matches: 8. CDR3 protein: CASSFEGLGTYEQYF. The DNA of the CDR3 is TGTGCCAGCAGTTTTGAGGGACTAGGGACCTACGAGCAGTACTTC.

The chain uses TRBV19 and TRBJ2-1; weak D call: TRBD2 (6 bases). The CDR3 contains 13 residues. Per germline, CDR1 LNHDA and CDR2 SQIVND (reference sequence). Trimming cost V 6 bases and J 10 bases, with 16 bases left between them. The CDR3 is CASRPTRIGEQFF. CDR3 in DNA: TGTGCCAGTAGACCGACTAGAATAGGCGAGCAGTTCTTC.

The V gene is TRBV28, the J gene TRBJ1-1; 7 nucleotides agree with TRBD1. Trimming cost V 3 bases and J 0 bases; bases outside gene matches: 7. The CDR3 loop spans 16 amino acids. Per the germline V gene, CDR1 is MDHEN and CDR2 is SYDVKM. The CDR3 sequence: CASSFRDSLMNTEAFF. DNA of the CDR3: TGTGCCAGCAGTTTTCGGGACAGCCTCATGAACACTGAAGCTTTCTTT.

The gene calls are TRBV19 and TRBJ2-2, with 7 bases identical to TRBD2. The CDR3 extends over 15 amino acids. Germline V gives CDR1 LNHDA, CDR2 SQIVND (reference sequence). V lost 1 base and J lost 7; bases outside the gene matches: 6. CDR3 residues: CASSIGTRGFGELFF. The CDR3 nucleotides read TGTGCCAGTAGTATAGGGACGCGGGGGTTCGGGGAGCTGTTTTTT. The complete variable domain, with remaining parts taken from reference TRBV19 and TRBJ2-2, reads DGGITQSPKYLFRKEGQNVTLSCEQNLNHDAMYWYRQDPGQGLRLIYYSQIVNDFQKGDIAEGYSVSREKKESFPLTVTSAQKNPTAFYLCASSIGTRGFGELFFGEGSRLTVL.

J is TRBJ2-2 and V is TRBV5-1; 9 bases agree with TRBD1. The CDR3 is 17 amino acids. Losses at the gene ends were 4 bases for V and 1 base for J; bases not matched to a gene: 8. Germline CDR1 and CDR2: SGHRS and YFSETQ. CDR3 amino acids: CASSAPDRGLNTGELFF. The CDR3 DNA reads as TGCGCCAGCAGCGCACCGGACAGGGGTTTGAACACCGGGGAGCTGTTTTTT.

V gene TRBV6-1 combines with J gene TRBJ2-7; D might be TRBD1 (5 bases). Trimming left V 5 bases short and J 3 bases short, with 11 bases between. The CDR3 consists of 13 residues. Looked up from germline, CDR1 is MNHNS and CDR2 is SASEGT. The CDR3 region has the DNA TGTGCCAGCAGTCTGACAGACTTCTACGAGCAGTACGTC. It is translated as CASSLTDFYEQYV.

The V and J genes are TRBV6-5 and TRBJ1-3, with D maybe TRBD1 (5 bases). This CDR3 contains 16 residues. CDR1 is MNHEY, CDR2 SVGAGI, per germline. The V gene lost 0 bases and the J gene lost 0 bases, with 9 bases spanning the gap. CDR3 residues: CASSYSTGPSGNTIYF. CDR3 bases: TGTGCCAGCAGTTACTCTACAGGACCCTCTGGAAACACCATATATTTT.

As for this clone: The junction shows a germline mismatch at one end, possibly a read error. The gene calls are TRBV7-9 and TRBJ2-7; D might be TRBD2 (5 bases). Germline V gives CDR1 SEHNR, CDR2 FQNEAQ (reference sequence). The CDR3 sequence is 14 residues long. The CDR3 sequence: CASSLDGGSNEQYF. The DNA for the CDR3 is TGTGCCAGCAGCTTAGATGGAGGCTCCAACGAGCAGTACTTC.

This chain joins TRBV29-1 and TRBJ1-2; the D gene is possibly TRBD1 (5 bases). Germline CDR1 SQVTM, CDR2 ANQGSEA. The CDR3 is 17 residues long. Between the trimmed V and J ends, which lost 6 bases and 4 bases, there was a span of 27 bases. CDR3 DNA: TGCAGCGTGGAAAGGGAGGGAGGGCCTTCGGGGCTCTATGGCTACACCTTC. This sequence encodes CSVEREGGPSGLYGYTF.

This rearrangement joins TRBV7-6 to TRBJ2-5; 12 bases agree with TRBD1. CDR3 length equals 16 residues. CDR1 and CDR2 (germline): SGHVS, FNYEAQ. V gave up 5 bases and J gave up 4 bases; unmatched junction bases: 8. The chain's CDR3 is CASSPTGTGGRETQYF. The CDR3 DNA reads as TGTGCCAGCAGCCCCACCGGGACAGGGGGCCGAGAGACCCAGTACTTC. Full variable domain (outside the CDR3, taken from reference TRBV7-6 and TRBJ2-5): GAGVSQSPRYKVTKRGQDVALRCDPISGHVSLYWYRQALGQGPEFLTYFNYEAQQDKSGLPNDRFSAERPEGSISTLTIQRTEQRDSAMYRCASSPTGTGGRETQYFGPGTRLLVL.

The chain recombines TRBV18 with TRBJ1-3; the match to TRBD1 covers 8 bases. The CDR3 length is 17 residues. V dropped 5 bases and J dropped 0; count of bases not matched to a gene: 9. Germline loops: CDR1 KGHSH, CDR2 LQKENI. The CDR3 sequence is CASSTRTGRDSGNTIYF. DNA of the CDR3: TGTGCCAGCTCAACCCGGACAGGGCGGGACTCTGGAAACACCATATATTTT.

The chain combines TRBV29-1 with TRBJ2-1, with D uncertain. Looked up from germline, CDR1 is SQVTM and CDR2 is ANQGSEA. The V end lost 6 bases, the J end lost 1 base, and 10 bases lay between the germline ends. This CDR3 is built from 13 residues. Written as DNA, the CDR3 is TGCAGCGTCACTCGTTCGTCCTACAATGAGCAGTTCTTC. This encodes CSVTRSSYNEQFF.

This chain uses TRBV6-5 with TRBJ2-1; 8 bases align to TRBD2. Germline trimming cut 5 bases from V and 7 bases from J; bases unmatched to any gene: 10. The CDR3 sequence is 15 residues long. Germline-derived CDR1 and CDR2 are MNHEY and SVGAGI. CDR3 in DNA: TGTGCCAGCAGTCTGGGCCGGGGGGGCCGAAATGAGCAGTTCTTC. Its translation is CASSLGRGGRNEQFF.

The rearrangement joins TRBV14 to TRBJ1-1, with 12 bases aligning to TRBD1. V lost 9 bases and J lost 7; bases outside the gene matches: 3. The CDR3 runs to 12 residues. Germline CDR1 is SGHDN and CDR2 is FVKESK. This CDR3 is CASGDRGLEAFF. The CDR3 bases are TGTGCCAGTGGGGACAGGGGGCTTGAAGCTTTCTTT.

V usage is TRBV7-8 and J usage is TRBJ2-1; perhaps TRBD1 as D (5 bases). V was clipped by 5 bases and J by 0 bases, with 8 bases between them. The CDR3 has 14 residues. Per germline, CDR1 SGHVS and CDR2 FQNEAQ. CDR3 bases: TGTGCCAGCAGCCTCGACAGCTCCTACAATGAGCAGTTCTTC. It encodes CASSLDSSYNEQFF.

The chain combines TRBV4-3 with TRBJ2-1, with D possibly being TRBD2 (6 bases). The length of the CDR3 is 16 residues. The V gene's germline CDR1 is LGHNA and CDR2 YSLEER. V lost 3 bases and J lost 6, with 18 bases in between. The CDR3 region is CASSQKLELAGNEQFF. The CDR3 nucleotides are TGCGCCAGCAGCCAGAAATTGGAACTAGCCGGCAATGAGCAGTTCTTC.

The V call is TRBV19, the J call TRBJ2-3, with 8 bases aligning to TRBD2. Germline CDR1 and CDR2: LNHDA and SQIVND (reference sequence). Losses at the gene ends were 3 bases for V and 2 bases for J; bases not matched to a gene: 7. The CDR3 totals 16 residues. CDR3 DNA sequence: TGTGCCAGTAGTATGTGGCGGGGGGCCGACACAGATACGCAGTATTTT. Residues: CASSMWRGADTDTQYF.

The chain couples TRBV9 to TRBJ1-6; 8 nucleotides line up with TRBD1. The length of the CDR3 is 17 residues. The germline CDR1 and CDR2 sequences are SGDLS and YYNGEE. V was clipped by 0 bases and J by 0 bases; unmatched bases: 2. DNA of the CDR3: TGTGCCAGCAGCGTAGAAGGACAGGGCTCCTATAATTCACCCCTCCACTTT. Its translation is CASSVEGQGSYNSPLHF.

The rearrangement links TRBV29-1 to TRBJ2-5; D perhaps matches TRBD1 (6 bases). Trimming shortened V by 5 bases and J by 4 bases, and 17 bases separated the two germline ends. CDR1 is SQVTM, CDR2 ANQGSEA, per germline. This CDR3 is built from 14 residues. CDR3 sequence reads: CSVPSWEGGETQYF. The DNA for the CDR3 is TGCAGCGTTCCCTCATGGGAAGGGGGAGAGACCCAGTACTTC.

V is TRBV7-2 and J is TRBJ1-1; D uncertain. CDR1 SGHTA and CDR2 FQGNSA come from the germline V gene. The CDR3 is made up of 13 amino acids. Trimming left V 1 base short and J 7 bases short, with 10 bases between. CDR3 nucleotides: TGTGCCAGCAGCTTAGACGGAGGGTATGAAGCTTTCTTT. Its translation: CASSLDGGYEAFF.

The V call is TRBV19, the J call TRBJ2-5, with 13 bases aligning to TRBD2. Germline trimming cut 3 bases from V and 2 bases from J; bases unmatched to any gene: 3. Per the germline V gene, CDR1 is LNHDA and CDR2 is SQIVND (reference sequence). The CDR3 runs 16 residues. CDR3 protein: CASSIRTSGGQETQYF. The DNA of the CDR3 is TGTGCCAGTAGTATTCGGACTAGCGGGGGTCAAGAGACCCAGTACTTC. Full variable domain (rest looked up from reference TRBV19 and TRBJ2-5): DGGITQSPKYLFRKEGQNVTLSCEQNLNHDAMYWYRQDPGQGLRLIYYSQIVNDFQKGDIAEGYSVSREKKESFPLTVTSAQKNPTAFYLCASSIRTSGGQETQYFGPGTRLLVL.

The chain links TRBV4-2 to TRBJ2-2; 13 positions agree with TRBD2. Germline lookup yields CDR1 LGHNA and CDR2 YNFKEQ. Germline trimming cut 4 bases from V and 0 bases from J; bases unmatched to any gene: 5. The CDR3 is 18 residues long. In DNA form, the CDR3 reads TGTGCCAGCAGCCTACGGACTAGCGGGGGAGCGAACACCGGGGAGCTGTTTTTT. Encoded protein: CASSLRTSGGANTGELFF.

The V and J genes are TRBV10-3 and TRBJ1-2; 11 bases align to TRBD1. Germline V gives CDR1 ENHRY, CDR2 SYGVKD. Trimming at V came to 2 bases and at J to 3 bases, leaving 2 bases not matched to a gene. The CDR3 runs to 15 residues. The CDR3 DNA reads as TGTGCCATCAGTGAGGGACAGGGGGCCCACTATGGCTACACCTTC. This translates into CAISEGQGAHYGYTF.

The chain is built from TRBV11-2 and TRBJ1-1; a possible D gene is TRBD1 (6 bases). This CDR3 region has 13 residues. V was shortened by 6 bases and J by 2 bases, with 10 bases between the two germline ends. Germline-derived CDR1 and CDR2 are SGHAT and FQNNGV. The CDR3 region has the DNA TGTGCCAGCAGTTGGGACATAAACACTGAAGCTTTCTTT. It encodes CASSWDINTEAFF.

The chain employs TRBV6-5 and TRBJ2-7, with TRBD1 matching 7 bases. CDR1 MNHEY and CDR2 SVGAGI come from the germline V gene. With 10 bases clipped from V and 4 bases from J, the junction kept 13 bases outside the gene matches. The CDR3 has 14 residues. In DNA form, the CDR3 reads TGTGCCACTCGAACGGGACAGCAACCTTACGAGCAGTACGTC. Its translation is CATRTGQQPYEQYV.

V usage is TRBV4-3 and J usage is TRBJ2-5; the match to TRBD2 covers 9 bases. There are 18 residues in the CDR3. The V and J ends lost 3 bases and 1 base, in that order; junction bases with no gene match: 12. Germline values: CDR1 LGHNA, CDR2 YSLEER. CDR3 in DNA: TGCGCCAGCAGCCAGGATCTGGGGACTAGCCCCCTCCAAGAGACCCAGTACTTC. The encoded protein is CASSQDLGTSPLQETQYF.

V usage is TRBV4-1 and J usage is TRBJ2-2; the D is unclear. Germline V gene data show CDR1 as MGHRA and CDR2 as YSYEKL. Trimming cost V 1 base and J 1 base, with 7 bases left between them. The CDR3 sequence is 15 residues long. CDR3 in amino acids: CASSQVRQNTGELFF. The CDR3 DNA reads as TGCGCCAGCAGCCAAGTGCGGCAGAACACCGGGGAGCTGTTTTTT.

The genes are TRBV15 and TRBJ1-2, with 9 positions matching TRBD1. CDR1 and CDR2 from the germline V gene are LNHNV and YYDKDF (reference sequence). V shed 5 bases, J shed 9 bases, and the junction held 7 bases outside the gene matches. The CDR3 length is 13 residues. CDR3 bases: TGTGCCACCAGCGGCGGGACAGGGTATCGCTACACCTTC. This sequence encodes CATSGGTGYRYTF.

The chain employs TRBV7-2 and TRBJ2-1; 12 positions match TRBD2. In germline, CDR1 is SGHTA, CDR2 FQGNSA. CDR3 length equals 15 residues. V lost 5 bases, J lost 8 bases, and 7 bases stayed unmatched. The CDR3: CASSLSSGGAYEQFF. DNA of the CDR3: TGTGCCAGCAGCCTTTCTAGCGGGGGGGCCTATGAGCAGTTCTTC.

This chain connects TRBV6-5 to TRBJ2-7; D may be TRBD2 (6 bases). Germline V gene sequence: CDR1 MNHEY, CDR2 SVGAGI. V lost 0 bases and J 12 bases, leaving 15 bases between the germline ends. CDR3 length: 13 amino acids. CDR3 DNA: TGTGCCAGCAGTTACTCAAACGGGGGAGAGGTGTACGTC. Protein sequence: CASSYSNGGEVYV.